The 31 T cell receptor beta chains given below trace back to one sample, sequenced in a study of blood T cell repertoires in COVID-19. Here immunoSEQ multiplex PCR was the method, and the copy in TCRdb shows in-frame clones only, minus some. The sample gives roughly 230,000 clones, roughly nine tenths of which show up once; over 1.5% is in the top ten. Sequencing was carried out using peripheral blood. Receptors originate from a man in his 70s with acute or convalescent COVID-19.

The rearrangement uses TRBV28 and TRBJ2-7; D may be TRBD1 (5 bases). Germline V lookup: CDR1 MDHEN, CDR2 SYDVKM. The CDR3 spans 13 residues. Between the trimmed V and J ends, which lost 5 bases and 3 bases, there was a span of 11 bases. The CDR3: CASSRYDSYEQYF. The CDR3 nucleotides are TGTGCCAGCAGTCGCTACGACAGCTACGAGCAGTACTTC.

This sequence joins TRBV7-9 and TRBJ2-1; possible D gene TRBD2, 9 bases. This CDR3 has 15 amino acids. Per the germline V gene, CDR1 is SEHNR and CDR2 is FQNEAQ (reference sequence). V shed 4 bases and J shed 10 bases, with 20 bases lying between them. The CDR3 reads CASSSRGLAGREQFF. The CDR3 coding sequence is TGTGCCAGCAGCTCCAGGGGGCTAGCGGGACGCGAGCAGTTCTTC.

J is TRBJ1-3 and V is TRBV6-5; D gene uncertain. This CDR3 comprises 15 residues. Germline CDR1 reads MNHEY; CDR2 reads SVGAGI. V gave up 4 bases and J gave up 4 bases, with 14 bases separating them. The CDR3 region is CASSSLSGGGNTIYF. The DNA of the CDR3 is TGTGCCAGCAGTTCCCTGTCAGGTGGCGGAAACACCATATATTTT.

This chain joins TRBV30 and TRBJ2-7, with a weak D call TRBD2 (7 bases). Germline CDR1 GTSNPN, CDR2 SVGIG (reference sequence). The V end lost 5 bases, the J end lost 2 bases, and 16 bases lay between the germline ends. The CDR3 runs to 14 residues. The CDR3 DNA sequence: TGTGCCTGGGGGAGGGGGGGCCCTGCCTACGAGCAGTACTTC. It translates to CAWGRGGPAYEQYF. The variable domain in full, with the rest retrieved from reference TRBV30 and TRBJ2-7, is SQTIHQWPATLVQPVGSPLSLECTVEGTSNPNLYWYRQAAGRGLQLLFYSVGIGQISSEVPQNLSASRPQDRQFILSSKKLLLSDSGFYLCAWGRGGPAYEQYFGPGTRLTVT.

This clone was detected a few times. The V and J genes are TRBV2 and TRBJ2-7, with 7 bases matching TRBD1. Losses at the gene ends were 6 bases for V and 3 bases for J; bases not matched to a gene: 11. This CDR3 comprises 15 residues. CDR1 SNHLY and CDR2 FYNNEI come from the germline V gene. The CDR3 nucleotides read TGTGCCAGCAGGGCGCCTGGGACAGCTAACTACGAGCAGTACTTC. Amino acids: CASRAPGTANYEQYF. Combining the CDR3 with reference TRBV2 and TRBJ2-7 gives the whole variable domain EPEVTQTPSHQVTQMGQEVILRCVPISNHLYFYWYRQILGQKVEFLVSFYNNEISEKSEIFDDQFSVERPDGSNFTLKIRSTKLEDSAMYFCASRAPGTANYEQYFGPGTRLTVT.

This chain links TRBV7-9 with TRBJ1-1; D remains ambiguous. CDR3 length: 15 residues. The V end lost 1 base, the J end lost 4 bases, and 13 bases lay between the germline ends. Germline V gene lookup returns CDR1 SEHNR and CDR2 FQNEAQ (reference sequence). CDR3 amino acids: CASSLDGGMTTEAFF. CDR3 bases: TGTGCCAGCAGCTTAGATGGAGGGATGACCACTGAAGCTTTCTTT.

V usage is TRBV9 and J usage is TRBJ2-5, with 10 bases that match TRBD2. This CDR3 has 15 amino acids. The trim removed 3 bases at V and 5 bases at J, leaving 7 bases unmatched. Germline CDR1 reads SGDLS; CDR2 reads YYNGEE. CDR3 in DNA: TGTGCCAGCAGCGCAGGACTAGCGGAATTGGAGACCCAGTACTTC. Its translation is CASSAGLAELETQYF.

V gene TRBV19 combines with J gene TRBJ2-7; 8 bases line up with TRBD1. CDR3 size: 17 residues. After removal of 3 bases from V and 3 bases from J, the junction contained 13 bases not matched to a gene. Per germline, CDR1 LNHDA and CDR2 SQIVND (reference sequence). CDR3 sequence (DNA): TGTGCCAGTAGTATTTCCCTAACAGGGGGTGAGCACTACGAGCAGTACTTC. Its protein is CASSISLTGGEHYEQYF.

This clone has just a few counts. This chain joins TRBV2 and TRBJ2-7; tentatively, D is TRBD1 (6 bases). Deletions cut 6 bases from V and 0 bases from J, with 12 bases between. This CDR3 is built from 14 residues. The germline V gene has CDR1 SNHLY and CDR2 FYNNEI. The chain's CDR3 is CASSRDILSYEQYF. CDR3 DNA: TGTGCCAGCAGCCGGGACATTCTCTCCTACGAGCAGTACTTC.

The rearrangement uses TRBV5-1 and TRBJ2-1; D possibly corresponds to TRBD1 (6 bases). This CDR3 region has 14 residues. The germline V gene has CDR1 SGHRS and CDR2 YFSETQ. V lost 5 bases and J 6 bases, leaving 15 bases between the germline ends. CDR3 bases: TGCGCCAGCAGTACAGGGATGGGTGGCAATGAGCAGTTCTTC. This encodes CASSTGMGGNEQFF.

This clone was seen ten or more times. The rearrangement uses TRBV3-1 (or the pseudogene TRBV3-2) and TRBJ2-7; TRBD2 agrees at 14 bases. Unmatched junction bases numbered 3, after V lost 4 bases and J lost 4 bases. The CDR3 contains 15 residues. Germline loops: CDR1 LGHDT, CDR2 YNNKEL (reference sequence). The CDR3 DNA is TGTGCCAGCAGCCGGACTAGCGGGAGGATATACGAGCAGTACTTC. As protein: CASSRTSGRIYEQYF.

The chain carries TRBV12-3 or TRBV12-4 and TRBJ1-1; D remains unclear. This CDR3 comprises 11 residues. V was cut by 8 bases and J by 6 bases, with 10 bases left in between. As DNA, the CDR3 is TGTGCCAGCCGGACGGGAGCTGAAGCTTTCTTT. Translated, it gives CASRTGAEAFF.

V and J are TRBV29-1 and TRBJ1-1; 7 bases line up with TRBD1. Looked up from germline, CDR1 is SQVTM and CDR2 is ANQGSEA. The CDR3 covers 14 residues. V dropped 6 bases and J dropped 1; count of bases not matched to a gene: 8. CDR3 residues: CSVMPGQKNTEAFF. The CDR3 DNA is TGCAGCGTCATGCCGGGACAGAAGAACACTGAAGCTTTCTTT.

V and J are TRBV12-3 or TRBV12-4 and TRBJ1-2; TRBD1 aligns across 9 bases. The CDR3 is 12 amino acids. V lost 6 bases and J lost 7; bases outside the gene matches: 3. Written as DNA, the CDR3 is TGTGCCAGCAGGGAGACAGGGGGTGGCTACACCTTC. Protein sequence: CASRETGGGYTF.

The V gene is TRBV30, the J gene TRBJ1-6; 7 bases are shared with TRBD1. Per germline, CDR1 GTSNPN and CDR2 SVGIG (reference sequence). Trimming took 2 bases from V and 5 from J; bases not matched to a gene: 6. The CDR3 sequence is 15 residues long. The CDR3 DNA follows: TGTGCCTGGAGTCCCCTTGGGACAGATAATTCACCCCTCCACTTT. This codes for CAWSPLGTDNSPLHF.

This clone showed up just a few times. This chain uses TRBV7-2 with TRBJ2-7; the D gene is possibly TRBD2 (6 bases). Per the germline V gene, CDR1 is SGHTA and CDR2 is FQGNSA. The CDR3 sequence is 15 residues long. V lost 5 bases, J lost 1 base, and 15 bases lay in between. The CDR3 here is CASSPSGGESYEQYF. CDR3 coding DNA: TGTGCCAGCAGCCCGTCCGGGGGAGAGTCCTACGAGCAGTACTTC.

The rearrangement joins TRBV5-6 to TRBJ2-7, with 7 bases lining up with TRBD1. Germline trimming cut 4 bases from V and 3 bases from J; bases unmatched to any gene: 4. The CDR3 extends over 13 amino acids. The germline V gene encodes CDR1 SGHDT and CDR2 YYEEEE. CDR3 sequence (DNA): TGTGCCAGCAGCCCCCAGGGGGTCTACGAGCAGTACTTC. Protein: CASSPQGVYEQYF.

The chain recombines TRBV11-3 with TRBJ2-1; D gene unclear. Germline values: CDR1 SGHNT, CDR2 YENEEA. The CDR3 totals 15 residues. V gave up 1 base and J gave up 4 bases, with 11 bases separating them. The CDR3 here is CASSLGRPGYNEQFF. The CDR3 DNA reads as TGTGCCAGCAGCTTAGGACGCCCCGGGTACAATGAGCAGTTCTTC.

This chain connects TRBV28 to TRBJ2-2; 11 nucleotides agree with TRBD2. Per germline, CDR1 MDHEN and CDR2 SYDVKM. The V segment lost 11 bases and the J segment 6 bases; nucleotides outside the gene matches: 8. This CDR3 is built from 14 residues. The CDR3 region has the DNA TGTGCCGGCCAAACTAGCGGGGGAGCCGGGGAGCTGTTTTTT. Its protein is CAGQTSGGAGELFF.

V usage is TRBV5-4 and J usage is TRBJ2-7; 8 bases map to TRBD2. Germline lookup yields CDR1 SGHNT and CDR2 YYREEE (reference sequence). The CDR3 covers 15 residues. Trimming at V came to 2 bases and at J to 0 bases, leaving 4 bases not matched to a gene. Here the CDR3 DNA reads TGTGCCAGCAGCTTCGGGACTAGTAGCTCCTACGAGCAGTACTTC. It is translated as CASSFGTSSSYEQYF. The variable domain in full, completed from reference TRBV5-4 and TRBJ2-7, reads ETGVTQSPTHLIKTRGQQVTLRCSSQSGHNTVSWYQQALGQGPQFIFQYYREEENGRGNFPPRFSGLQFPNYSSELNVNALELDDSALYLCASSFGTSSSYEQYFGPGTRLTVT.

The genes are TRBV2 and TRBJ2-1; tentative D call: TRBD2 (6 bases). The V and J ends lost 6 bases and 6 bases respectively, with 12 bases between them. The CDR3 is 13 residues long. Per germline, CDR1 SNHLY and CDR2 FYNNEI. CDR3 coding DNA: TGTGCCAGCAGCTCCCGGGGGATCAATGAGCAGTTCTTC. It yields the protein CASSSRGINEQFF.

The sample holds one count of this clone. The V gene is TRBV18, the J gene TRBJ2-3; D may be TRBD2 (5 bases). Germline V gene sequence: CDR1 KGHSH, CDR2 LQKENI. The CDR3 is 15 residues long. V shed 0 bases and J shed 2 bases, with 9 bases lying between them. The CDR3 loop reads CASSPPKRNTDTQYF. CDR3 nucleotide sequence: TGTGCCAGCTCACCACCGAAGCGGAACACAGATACGCAGTATTTT.

On this clone itself: The same CDR3 arises from other DNA sequences in this sample as well. The gene calls are TRBV7-2 and TRBJ2-3; 8 positions match TRBD2. J was trimmed by 0 bases and V by 2 bases; bases with no gene match: 1. The CDR3 is made up of 15 amino acids. Germline CDR1 reads SGHTA; CDR2 reads FQGNSA. The CDR3 nucleotides read TGTGCCAGCAGCTTAAGCGGGAGTAGCACAGATACGCAGTATTTT. This encodes CASSLSGSSTDTQYF. Supplemented by reference TRBV7-2 and TRBJ2-3, the full variable domain reads GAGVSQSPSNKVTEKGKDVELRCDPISGHTALYWYRQSLGQGLEFLIYFQGNSAPDKSGLPSDRFSAERTGGSVSTLTIQRTQQEDSAVYLCASSLSGSSTDTQYFGPGTRLTVL.

V usage is TRBV5-4 and J usage is TRBJ2-2; possible D gene TRBD1, 6 bases. V shed 4 bases and J shed 6 bases, with 19 bases lying between them. Germline assignment: CDR1 SGHNT and CDR2 YYREEE (reference sequence). The CDR3 contains 16 residues. CDR3 amino acids: CASSATGSRTAGELFF. CDR3 DNA sequence: TGTGCCAGCAGCGCCACAGGGAGCCGAACGGCCGGGGAGCTGTTTTTT.

This clone came up once. V usage is TRBV4-1 and J usage is TRBJ2-5; 8 bases align to TRBD2. Germline CDR1 reads MGHRA; CDR2 reads YSYEKL. CDR3 length: 16 amino acids. V was pared by 1 base and J by 5 bases, with 9 bases of the junction left unmatched. The CDR3 is CASSQGGVAGWETQYF. The DNA of the CDR3 is TGCGCCAGCAGCCAAGGGGGGGTAGCGGGATGGGAGACCCAGTACTTC.

This chain uses TRBV28 with TRBJ2-1; 10 positions agree with TRBD2. This CDR3 is 16 amino acids long. Germline-derived CDR1 and CDR2 are MDHEN and SYDVKM. The J segment lost 2 bases and the V segment lost 6 bases, leaving 7 bases of the junction unmatched. The CDR3 reads CASSSSGSITYNEQFF. The CDR3 DNA reads as TGTGCCAGCAGCTCTAGCGGGAGTATAACCTACAATGAGCAGTTCTTC.

The gene calls are TRBV5-1 and TRBJ2-1; maybe TRBD1 (5 bases). The length of the CDR3 is 15 residues. V shed 0 bases and J shed 7 bases, with 14 bases lying between them. The V gene's germline CDR1 is SGHRS and CDR2 YFSETQ. The CDR3 sequence is CASSLVGQGWNEQFF. CDR3 sequence (DNA): TGCGCCAGCAGCTTGGTGGGCCAGGGTTGGAATGAGCAGTTCTTC.

The V and J genes are TRBV7-3 and TRBJ2-5, with TRBD2 matching 10 bases. Germline CDR1 is SGHTA and CDR2 is FQGTGA. Losses at the gene ends were 6 bases for V and 5 bases for J; bases not matched to a gene: 6. This CDR3 is 14 amino acids long. This chain's CDR3 is CASSLAGVGETQYF. The CDR3 DNA reads as TGTGCCAGCAGTCTAGCGGGAGTCGGTGAGACCCAGTACTTC. Full variable domain (remainder filled in from reference TRBV7-3 and TRBJ2-5): GAGVSQTPSNKVTEKGKYVELRCDPISGHTALYWYRQSLGQGPEFLIYFQGTGAADDSGLPNDRFFAVRPEGSVSTLKIQRTERGDSAVYLCASSLAGVGETQYFGPGTRLLVL.

The chain uses TRBV23-1 and TRBJ2-5; 9 nucleotides align to TRBD1. TRBV23-1 is designated an ORF whose function remains uncertain. Unmatched junction bases numbered 3, after V lost 6 bases and J lost 4 bases. CDR3 length: 13 residues. DNA for the CDR3: TGCGCCAGCAGCTCGGACAGGGGAGAGACCCAGTACTTC. This translates into CASSSDRGETQYF.

The CDR3 loop reads CASSAPRGGVETQYF. The CDR3 DNA reads as TGTGCCAGCAGCGCCCCAAGGGGGGGGGTAGAGACCCAGTACTTC. The chain is built from TRBV9 and TRBJ2-5, with TRBD2 as a possible D gene (7 bases). CDR3 length equals 15 residues. Deletions cut 3 bases from V and 4 bases from J, with 16 bases between. From germline, CDR1 is SGDLS and CDR2 YYNGEE.

V and J are TRBV5-6 and TRBJ1-1; 9 bases are a match to TRBD1. The CDR3 runs 14 residues. Germline loops: CDR1 SGHDT, CDR2 YYEEEE. The ends lost 5 bases at V and 4 bases at J; junction bases unmatched: 6. Here the CDR3 reads CASRRTGVGTEAFF. CDR3 DNA: TGTGCCAGCAGGCGGACAGGGGTAGGCACTGAAGCTTTCTTT.